This T cell receptor (beta chain) emerged from a study of beta chain features in type 1 diabetes. Overall study context: Sorted cells from all samples, numbering some 99,000,000, were examined.

Study-wide points: For TCRB rearrangement, an influence of HLA type remained unresolved here. Shortening of TCRB CDR3s, moderate but significant, appeared in all four CD4+ subsets of Type 1 diabetes patients. For patients, the naive, central memory and Treg TCRB repertoires appeared more alike than for healthy donors.

Expressed TCRB transcripts got sequenced, as all isolated RNA was reverse transcribed. Data came from immunoSEQ multiplex PCR; TCRdb stores just in-frame clones and leaves some out. The table lists about 650,000 clones, under 15% of them singletons. The CDR3 length is 15 residues. Germline V gives CDR1 SGHRS, CDR2 YFSETQ. V gave up 5 bases and J gave up 1 base, with 14 bases separating them. There are a few counts of this clone. The antigen is unknown. In all sorted populations, purity surpassed 98%. The V gene is TRBV5-1, the J gene TRBJ2-3; possible D gene TRBD2, 5 bases. The receptor's source is a man younger than 45 with type 1 diabetes. Sequenced material: naive CD4+ T cells from blood. The CDR3 loop reads CASSHGEPRTDTQYF. CDR3 DNA: TGCGCCAGCAGTCACGGGGAGCCCCGCACAGATACGCAGTATTTT. The variable domain in full, completed from reference TRBV5-1 and TRBJ2-3, reads KAGVTQTPRYLIKTRGQQVTLSCSPISGHRSVSWYQQTPGQGLQFLFEYFSETQRNKGNFPGRFSGRQFSNSRSEMNVSTLELGDSALYLCASSHGEPRTDTQYFGPGTRLTVL.